A selection of T cell receptor beta chains follows, all from one sample in a study of cytomegalovirus exposure and HLA in healthy donors. Generated by immunoSEQ multiplex PCR, the TCRdb table keeps only in-frame clones and is missing some. The table shows 130,000 or so clones, with roughly 91% occurring only once. The sample taken for sequencing was PBMCs. All receptors derive from a man aged 30 to 39 in good health and CMV-seronegative. CDR3s include the opening cysteine and the closing phenylalanine or tryptophan. A D gene is named only where the DNA matches it firmly. Clone size is stated in some rows and not others, as once, few, many or a class when expanded.

j_call v_call d_call clone_size cdr3_aa cdr3_nt
TRBJ2-3 TRBV29-1 - few CSVEKRDRGRTDTQYF TGCAGCGTTGAAAAGAGGGATAGAGGCCGCACAGATACGCAGTATTTT
TRBJ2-7 TRBV18 TRBD1 - CASSTGSFNEQYF TGTGCCAGCTCGACAGGGTCATTTAACGAGCAGTACTTC
TRBJ1-5 TRBV27 TRBD1 - CASSPGTGGSQPQHF TGTGCCAGCAGTCCGGGGACAGGGGGCAGTCAGCCCCAGCATTTT
TRBJ2-6 TRBV11-2 - - CASSPWGGFTGANVLTF TGTGCCAGCAGTCCGTGGGGGGGCTTTACTGGGGCCAACGTCCTGACTTTC
TRBJ2-2 TRBV7-7 TRBD2 - CASSLGLAANTGELFF TGTGCTAGCAGCCTGGGACTAGCGGCGAACACCGGGGAGCTGTTTTTT
TRBJ2-6 TRBV28 TRBD2 once CASSAASGGSGANVLTF TGTGCCAGCAGTGCCGCTAGCGGGGGTAGTGGGGCCAACGTCCTGACTTTC
TRBJ1-2 TRBV5-5 TRBD1 - CASSLTGTGGYGYTF TGTGCCAGCAGCTTAACCGGGACAGGGGGCTATGGCTACACCTTC
TRBJ2-2 TRBV5-4 - - CASSLGTRFGELFF TGTGCCAGCAGCTTGGGCACTAGGTTTGGGGAGCTGTTTTTT
TRBJ1-2 TRBV5-4 - - CASSKPGTRLSISGGYTF TGTGCCAGCAGCAAGCCAGGGACAAGGCTATCCATCTCAGGTGGCTACACCTTC
TRBJ2-1 TRBV2 - - CATTGAGGSYNEQFF TGTGCCACTACAGGGGCGGGGGGTTCCTACAATGAGCAGTTCTTC
TRBJ1-2 TRBV10-3 TRBD1 - CAISESGQGNYGYTF TGTGCCATCAGTGAGTCGGGACAGGGCAACTATGGCTACACCTTC
TRBJ1-1 TRBV7-2 - - CASSLGGFNTEAFF TGTGCCAGCAGCTTAGGTGGCTTTAACACTGAAGCTTTCTTT
TRBJ1-1 TRBV5-1 - - CASSLLGGTEAFF TGCGCCAGCAGCTTGCTGGGAGGCACTGAAGCTTTCTTT
TRBJ2-7 TRBV5-1 - - CASSLGDTLYEQYF TGCGCCAGCAGCTTGGGAGACACCCTCTACGAGCAGTACTTC